This entry is about one TCR beta chain. The record originates from a study of blood T cell repertoires in COVID-19. Whole-study context: In each case, the material was cDNA or gDNA derived from T cells, B-cell-depleted T cells, or PBMCs.

Trimming removed 6 bases at V and 12 bases at J, with 21 bases between. From germline, CDR1 is MDHEN and CDR2 SYDVKM. This CDR3 comprises 13 residues. Shortly before study entry, within 2 weeks, exposed participants had met a COVID-19 case. The method was immunoSEQ multiplex PCR; TCRdb's version includes in-frame clones alone and lacks a portion of them. The data show about 300,000 clones, around nine tenths seen once. Sequenced input: PBMCs or T cells enriched from blood (not recorded which). The chain recombines TRBV28 with TRBJ2-7; possibly TRBD1 for D (6 bases). The sequence came from a woman in her forties or fifties who had been exposed to COVID-19. The CDR3 protein is CASSQNSRGMWYF. CDR3 sequence (DNA): TGTGCCAGCAGCCAAAATTCCAGGGGTATGTGGTACTTC. Variable domain in full (rest from reference TRBV28 and TRBJ2-7): DVKVTQSSRYLVKRTGEKVFLECVQDMDHENMFWYRQDPGLGLRLIYFSYDVKMKEKGDIPEGYSVSREKKERFSLILESASTNQTSMYLCASSQNSRGMWYFGPGTRLTVT.